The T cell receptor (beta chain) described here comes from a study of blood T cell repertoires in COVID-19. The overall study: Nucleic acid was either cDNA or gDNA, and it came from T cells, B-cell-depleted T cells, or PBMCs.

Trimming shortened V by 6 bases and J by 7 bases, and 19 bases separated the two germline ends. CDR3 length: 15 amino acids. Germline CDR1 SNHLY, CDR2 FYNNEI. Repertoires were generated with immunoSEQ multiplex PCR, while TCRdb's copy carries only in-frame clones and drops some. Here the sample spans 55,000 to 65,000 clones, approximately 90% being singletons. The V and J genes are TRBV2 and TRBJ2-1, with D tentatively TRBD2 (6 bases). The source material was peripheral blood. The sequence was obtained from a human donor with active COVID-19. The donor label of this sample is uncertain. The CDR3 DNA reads TGTGCCAGCAGCCCCACCGGGGGTGCGGGTAATGAGCAGTTCTTC. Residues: CASSPTGGAGNEQFF.